The 17 T cell receptor beta chains below were found in one sample sequenced in a study of blood T cell repertoires in COVID-19 (dated by TCRdb to the early 2020s). Library construction relied on the immunoSEQ multiplex PCR assay. In its TCRdb copy, this immuneACCESS table keeps in-frame sequences only and misses some clones. Where compared with another copy, unresolved V genes explain less than half of these, and the others have no known cause. The sample table lists a few hundred thousand clones, approximately 86% of them with a count of one. The top ten constitute about 9.8% of the sample. Sequencing was carried out using PBMCs or T cells enriched from blood (not recorded which). The receptors were sampled from a young woman who had recovered from COVID-19.

This clone has just a few counts. V gene TRBV9 combines with J gene TRBJ2-1, with D maybe TRBD1 (5 bases). V was pared by 3 bases and J by 9 bases, with 10 bases between. The CDR3 is made up of 12 amino acids. CDR1 and CDR2 from the germline V gene are SGDLS and YYNGEE. The CDR3 loop reads CASSALTGEQFF. CDR3 DNA: TGTGCCAGCAGCGCCCTTACAGGTGAGCAGTTCTTC.

V is TRBV6-2 or TRBV6-3 and J is TRBJ2-4; 7 bases map to TRBD1. The germline gives CDR1 MNHEY, CDR2 SVGEGT. J lost 16 bases, V lost 5 bases, and 8 bases had no gene match. The CDR3 is made up of 11 amino acids. CDR3 protein: CASSHGQVRYF. The CDR3, as DNA: TGTGCCAGCAGTCACGGACAGGTGCGATACTTC.

This chain connects TRBV27 to TRBJ2-7, with TRBD1 matching 8 bases. This CDR3 contains 16 residues. The germline V gene has CDR1 MNHEY and CDR2 SMNVEV (reference sequence). Unmatched junction bases numbered 8, after V lost 0 bases and J lost 4 bases. The CDR3 loop reads CASSLSRQGYLYEQYF. The CDR3 DNA is TGTGCCAGCAGTTTATCTAGACAGGGGTATTTGTACGAGCAGTACTTC.

This clone was seen a handful of times. The chain employs TRBV11-1 and TRBJ1-6, with D maybe TRBD1 (5 bases). V was clipped by 3 bases and J by 6 bases, with 12 bases between them. CDR3 size: 15 residues. In germline, CDR1 is SGHAT, CDR2 FQDESV (reference sequence). CDR3 protein: CASSLDTRPNSPLHF. Written as DNA, the CDR3 is TGTGCCAGCAGCTTGGACACCAGACCTAATTCACCCCTCCACTTT.

This clone was recorded only once. The CDR3 loop reads CASSLAGGWDTQYF. CDR3 sequence (DNA): TGTGCCAGCAGCTTAGCAGGGGGCTGGGATACGCAGTATTTT. The chain links TRBV11-3 to TRBJ2-3, with TRBD1 identical over 8 bases. Trimming cost V 1 base and J 6 bases; bases outside gene matches: 3. The germline V gene encodes CDR1 SGHNT and CDR2 YENEEA. CDR3 length equals 14 residues. The full variable domain, in which reference TRBV11-3 and TRBJ2-3 provide the parts outside the CDR3, is EAGVVQSPRYKIIEKKQPVAFWCNPISGHNTLYWYLQNLGQGPELLIRYENEEAVDDSQLPKDRFSAERLKGVDSTLKIQPAELGDSAVYLCASSLAGGWDTQYFGPGTRLTVL.

A few counts support this clone. The rearrangement uses TRBV5-1 and TRBJ1-3, with TRBD1 matching 9 bases. CDR1 and CDR2 (germline): SGHRS, YFSETQ. The CDR3 has 15 amino acids. Unmatched junction bases numbered 4, after V lost 4 bases and J lost 2 bases. This CDR3 is CASSATGGPGNTIYF. In nucleotides, the CDR3 is TGCGCCAGCAGCGCGACAGGGGGACCTGGAAACACCATATATTTT. Using reference TRBV5-1 and TRBJ1-3 for the parts outside the CDR3, the full variable domain is KAGVTQTPRYLIKTRGQQVTLSCSPISGHRSVSWYQQTPGQGLQFLFEYFSETQRNKGNFPGRFSGRQFSNSRSEMNVSTLELGDSALYLCASSATGGPGNTIYFGEGSWLTVV.

This rearrangement joins TRBV7-3 to TRBJ2-3; D is ambiguous. The CDR3 sequence is 13 residues long. V shed 4 bases and J shed 2 bases, with 7 bases lying between them. Germline V gives CDR1 SGHTA, CDR2 FQGTGA. The CDR3 here is CASSSQLTDTQYF. The CDR3 nucleotides read TGTGCCAGCAGCTCGCAACTCACAGATACGCAGTATTTT.

The table lists this clone with a few counts. The chain couples TRBV27 to TRBJ1-5; D is perhaps TRBD1 (5 bases). Trimming removed 6 bases at V and 6 bases at J, with 12 bases between. The germline V gene encodes CDR1 MNHEY and CDR2 SMNVEV (reference sequence). The CDR3 consists of 13 residues. The CDR3 spells CASSPRGGQPQHF. CDR3 nucleotide sequence: TGTGCCAGCAGCCCACGGGGGGGTCAGCCCCAGCATTTT.

This chain uses TRBV5-5 with TRBJ2-3; D gene unclear. V was shortened by 1 base and J by 0 bases, with 9 bases between the two germline ends. CDR1 SGHKS and CDR2 YYEKEE come from the germline V gene (reference sequence). The CDR3 has 15 residues. CDR3 DNA sequence: TGTGCCAGCAGCTTGTTGACGGAGAGCACAGATACGCAGTATTTT. It yields the protein CASSLLTESTDTQYF.

J is TRBJ2-1 and V is TRBV12-2; the table calls TRBD1, which could not be checked here. TRBV12-2 is described as a pseudogene. This CDR3 is built from 24 residues. The CDR3 sequence is CASRLKGISPLGLTGLPMYNEQFF. The CDR3 nucleotides are TGTGCAAGTCGCTTAAAGGGGATAAGTCCCCTAGGTTTGACAGGGCTTCCTATGTACAATGAGCAGTTCTTC.

This chain joins TRBV5-4 and TRBJ1-2, with D possibly TRBD1 on 6 matching bases. Looked up from germline, CDR1 is SGHNT and CDR2 is YYREEE (reference sequence). V lost 0 bases and J lost 6, with 18 bases in between. The CDR3 extends over 16 amino acids. The CDR3 bases are TGTGCCAGCAGCTTGGCGGGGTCTACAGGGTTAAATGGCTACACCTTC. Translating it yields CASSLAGSTGLNGYTF.

The chain links TRBV19 to TRBJ1-1, with TRBD1 matching 7 bases. After removal of 5 bases from V and 1 base from J, the junction contained 4 bases not matched to a gene. This CDR3 has 14 residues. CDR1 is LNHDA and CDR2 is SQIVND in the germline V gene (reference sequence). The CDR3 sequence is CASSHRQGNTEAFF. CDR3 DNA: TGTGCCAGTAGTCACAGACAGGGGAACACTGAAGCTTTCTTT.

The rearrangement joins TRBV28 to TRBJ2-1, with 9 bases identical to TRBD1. The CDR3 runs 15 residues. Germline-derived CDR1 and CDR2 are MDHEN and SYDVKM. J lost 10 bases, V lost 6 bases, and 13 bases had no gene match. Written as DNA, the CDR3 is TGTGCCAGCAGGCTGCCGGGACAGGGAGCTCCCGAGCAGTTCTTC. Its translation is CASRLPGQGAPEQFF.

The rearrangement uses TRBV5-1 and TRBJ2-4; 8 nucleotides line up with TRBD2. J was trimmed by 7 bases and V by 4 bases; bases with no gene match: 13. The CDR3 loop spans 16 amino acids. Germline V gives CDR1 SGHRS, CDR2 YFSETQ. CDR3 region: CASSLTSGGYANIQYF. The CDR3, as DNA: TGCGCCAGCAGCCTAACTAGCGGCGGTTATGCCAACATTCAGTACTTC.

Remarks on this clone: Additional DNA sequences in this sample encode the identical CDR3. V is TRBV24-1 and J is TRBJ1-4, with 10 bases lining up with TRBD1. Germline-derived CDR1 and CDR2 are KGHDR and SFDVKD. V dropped 4 bases and J dropped 8; count of bases not matched to a gene: 6. The CDR3 is 15 amino acids. The CDR3: CATSDPGQGNEKLFF. The CDR3 DNA follows: TGTGCCACCAGTGACCCGGGACAGGGGAACGAAAAACTGTTTTTT.

The CDR3 reads CASSLEGRGPKTQYF. Written as DNA, the CDR3 is TGCGCCAGCAGCTTGGAGGGCAGGGGGCCAAAGACCCAGTACTTC. The chain links TRBV5-1 to TRBJ2-5; 8 nucleotides align to TRBD1. Germline trimming cut 0 bases from V and 6 bases from J; bases unmatched to any gene: 7. The CDR3 loop spans 15 amino acids. The germline CDR1 and CDR2 sequences are SGHRS and YFSETQ.

J is TRBJ2-7 and V is TRBV18, with TRBD2 identical over 11 bases. The CDR3 has 15 residues. Germline assignment: CDR1 KGHSH and CDR2 LQKENI. Losses at the gene ends were 3 bases for V and 3 bases for J; bases not matched to a gene: 4. This chain's CDR3 is CASSPQLAGDYEQYF. The CDR3 nucleotides are TGTGCCAGCTCACCGCAACTAGCGGGGGACTACGAGCAGTACTTC.